The present T cell receptor beta chain was sequenced within a study of blood T cell repertoires in COVID-19. Seattle's enrolled individuals joined amid active infection and were then monitored longitudinally. Assay: immunoSEQ multiplex PCR; the TCRdb copy retains only in-frame clones and omits some. The sample has around 220,000 clones; more than 85% are singletons. V was cut by 3 bases and J by 0 bases, with 8 bases left in between. The CDR3 length is 14 residues. Germline V CDR1 and CDR2: LNHDA, SQIVND (reference sequence). This TCR came from a woman aged 50 to 65 with COVID-19, enrolled during active disease. This chain uses TRBV19 with TRBJ1-1; D is undetermined. Sequenced sample: peripheral blood. CDR3 sequence (DNA): TGTGCCAGTAGTATCCTAACGATGAACACTGAAGCTTTCTTT. Translation: CASSILTMNTEAFF. The full variable domain, in which reference TRBV19 and TRBJ1-1 provide the parts outside the CDR3, is DGGITQSPKYLFRKEGQNVTLSCEQNLNHDAMYWYRQDPGQGLRLIYYSQIVNDFQKGDIAEGYSVSREKKESFPLTVTSAQKNPTAFYLCASSILTMNTEAFFGQGTRLTVV.